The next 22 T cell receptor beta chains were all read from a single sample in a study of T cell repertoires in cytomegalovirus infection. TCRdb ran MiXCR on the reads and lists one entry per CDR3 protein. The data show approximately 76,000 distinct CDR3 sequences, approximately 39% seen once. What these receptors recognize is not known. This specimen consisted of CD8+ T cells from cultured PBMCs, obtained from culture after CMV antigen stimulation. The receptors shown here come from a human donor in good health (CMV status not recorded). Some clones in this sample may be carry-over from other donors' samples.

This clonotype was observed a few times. The CDR3 reads CASSLTGGKNEQFF. The CDR3 nucleotides are TGTGCCAGCAGTTTAACTGGGGGCAAAAATGAGCAGTTCTTC. The chain recombines TRBV12-3 or TRBV12-4 with TRBJ2-1; tentative D call: TRBD1 (6 bases). The CDR3 has 14 amino acids. V lost 2 bases and J 7 bases, leaving 12 bases between the germline ends.

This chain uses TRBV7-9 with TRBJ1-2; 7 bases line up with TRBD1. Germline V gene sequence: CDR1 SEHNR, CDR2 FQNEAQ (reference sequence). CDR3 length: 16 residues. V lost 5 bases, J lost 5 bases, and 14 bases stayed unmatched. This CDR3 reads CASSPPRQGSLYGYTF. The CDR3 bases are TGTGCCAGCAGCCCCCCTAGACAGGGATCCTTATATGGCTACACCTTC.

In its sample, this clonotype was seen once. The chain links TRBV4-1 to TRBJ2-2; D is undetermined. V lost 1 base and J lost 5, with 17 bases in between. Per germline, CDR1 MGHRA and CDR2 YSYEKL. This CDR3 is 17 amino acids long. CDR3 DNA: TGCGCCAGCAGCCAAGTATTCGGACCGGGTGGGACCGGGGAGCTGTTTTTT. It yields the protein CASSQVFGPGGTGELFF.

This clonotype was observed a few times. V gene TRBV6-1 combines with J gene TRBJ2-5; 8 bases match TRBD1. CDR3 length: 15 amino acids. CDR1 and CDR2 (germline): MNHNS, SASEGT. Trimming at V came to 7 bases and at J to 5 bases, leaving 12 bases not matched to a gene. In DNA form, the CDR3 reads TGTGCCAGCAATGACAGGGGATGGGTGTATGAGACCCAGTACTTC. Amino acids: CASNDRGWVYETQYF.

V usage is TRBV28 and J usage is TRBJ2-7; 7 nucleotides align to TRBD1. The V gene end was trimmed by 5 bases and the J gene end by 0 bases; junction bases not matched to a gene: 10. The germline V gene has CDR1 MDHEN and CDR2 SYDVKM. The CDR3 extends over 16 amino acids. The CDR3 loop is CASSPMTGTFSYEQYF. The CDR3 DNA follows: TGTGCCAGCAGTCCCATGACAGGGACGTTCTCCTACGAGCAGTACTTC.

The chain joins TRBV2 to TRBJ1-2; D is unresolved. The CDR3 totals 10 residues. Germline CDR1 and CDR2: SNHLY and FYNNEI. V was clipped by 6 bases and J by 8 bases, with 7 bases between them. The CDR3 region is CASRTPGYTF. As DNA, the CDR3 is TGTGCCAGCAGGACTCCCGGCTACACCTTC.

The CDR3 nucleotides read TGTGCCAGCAGTGAAACAGGGTTCTATGGCTACACCTTC. Protein: CASSETGFYGYTF. This chain links TRBV12-3 or TRBV12-4 with TRBJ1-2, with D perhaps TRBD1 (6 bases). The CDR3 sequence is 13 residues long. Trimming took off 5 bases at V and 4 bases at J, with 11 bases between the two ends.

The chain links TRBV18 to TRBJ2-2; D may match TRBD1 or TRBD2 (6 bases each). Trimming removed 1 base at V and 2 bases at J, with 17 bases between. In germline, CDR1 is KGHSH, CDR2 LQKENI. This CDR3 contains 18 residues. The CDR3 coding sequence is TGTGCCAGCTCACCACGGAGGGGGACTCCCGTAAACACCGGGGAGCTGTTTTTT. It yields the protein CASSPRRGTPVNTGELFF.

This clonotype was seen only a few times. The CDR3 loop reads CASSLGQRITANPNYGYTF. CDR3 sequence (DNA): TGTGCCAGCAGCTTAGGGCAAAGAATCACGGCGAATCCTAACTATGGCTACACCTTC. The chain couples TRBV7-9 to TRBJ1-2; D gene unclear. The CDR3 extends over 19 amino acids. V lost 1 base and J lost 0, with 21 bases in between. The germline CDR1 and CDR2 sequences are SEHNR and FQNEAQ (reference sequence). The entire variable domain, with the rest obtained from reference TRBV7-9 and TRBJ1-2, is as follows: DTGVSQNPRHKITKRGQNVTFRCDPISEHNRLYWYRQTLGQGPEFLTYFQNEAQLEKSRLLSDRFSAERPKGSFSTLEIQRTEQGDSAMYLCASSLGQRITANPNYGYTFGSGTRLTVV.

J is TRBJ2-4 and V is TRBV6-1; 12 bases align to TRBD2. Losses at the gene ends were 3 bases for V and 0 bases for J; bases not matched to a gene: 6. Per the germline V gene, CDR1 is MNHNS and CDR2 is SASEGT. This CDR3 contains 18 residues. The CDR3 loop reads CASSDLLAGGLAKNIQYF. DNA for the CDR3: TGTGCCAGCAGTGACTTACTAGCGGGGGGACTAGCCAAAAACATTCAGTACTTC.

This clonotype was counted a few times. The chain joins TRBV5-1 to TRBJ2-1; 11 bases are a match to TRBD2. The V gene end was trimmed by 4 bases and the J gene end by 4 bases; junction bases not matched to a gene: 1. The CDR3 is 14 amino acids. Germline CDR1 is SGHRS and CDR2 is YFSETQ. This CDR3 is CASSPSGGYNEQFF. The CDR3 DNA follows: TGCGCCAGCAGCCCTAGCGGGGGGTACAATGAGCAGTTCTTC.

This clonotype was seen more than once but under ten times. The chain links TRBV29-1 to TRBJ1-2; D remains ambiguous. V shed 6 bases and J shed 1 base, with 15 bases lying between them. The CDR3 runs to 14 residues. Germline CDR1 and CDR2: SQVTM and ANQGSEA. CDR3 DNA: TGCAGCGTCACAACCTTCGGGGTTAACTATGGCTACACCTTC. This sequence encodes CSVTTFGVNYGYTF.

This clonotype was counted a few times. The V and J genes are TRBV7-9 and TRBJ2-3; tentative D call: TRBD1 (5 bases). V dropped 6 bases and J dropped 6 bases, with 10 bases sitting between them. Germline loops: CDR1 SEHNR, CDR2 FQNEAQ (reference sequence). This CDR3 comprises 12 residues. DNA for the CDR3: TGTGCCAGCAGTCCAGGGTTGGATACGCAGTATTTT. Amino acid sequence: CASSPGLDTQYF.

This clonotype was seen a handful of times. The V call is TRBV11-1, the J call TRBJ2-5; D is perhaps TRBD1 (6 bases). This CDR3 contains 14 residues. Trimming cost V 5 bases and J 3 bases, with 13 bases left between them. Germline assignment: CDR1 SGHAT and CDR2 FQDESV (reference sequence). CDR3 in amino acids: CASSEAGEKETQYF. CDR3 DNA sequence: TGTGCCAGCAGCGAAGCAGGGGAAAAAGAGACCCAGTACTTC.

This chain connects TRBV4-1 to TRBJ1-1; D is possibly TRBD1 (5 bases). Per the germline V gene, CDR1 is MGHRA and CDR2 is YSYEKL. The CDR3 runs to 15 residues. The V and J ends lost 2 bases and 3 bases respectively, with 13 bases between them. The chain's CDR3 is CASSQYDLGDTEAFF. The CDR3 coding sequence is TGCGCCAGCAGCCAATATGACCTGGGGGACACTGAAGCTTTCTTT.

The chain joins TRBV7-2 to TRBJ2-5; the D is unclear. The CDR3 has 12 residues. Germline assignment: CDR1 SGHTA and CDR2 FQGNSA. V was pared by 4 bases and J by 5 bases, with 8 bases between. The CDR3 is CASSSTRETQYF. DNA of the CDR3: TGTGCCAGCAGCTCCACCCGGGAGACCCAGTACTTC.

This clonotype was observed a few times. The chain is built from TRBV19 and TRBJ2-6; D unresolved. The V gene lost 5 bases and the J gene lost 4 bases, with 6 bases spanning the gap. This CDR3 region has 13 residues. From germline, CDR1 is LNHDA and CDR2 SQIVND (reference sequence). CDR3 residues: CASSVFGANVLTF. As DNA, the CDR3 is TGTGCCAGTAGTGTCTTCGGGGCCAACGTCCTGACTTTC.

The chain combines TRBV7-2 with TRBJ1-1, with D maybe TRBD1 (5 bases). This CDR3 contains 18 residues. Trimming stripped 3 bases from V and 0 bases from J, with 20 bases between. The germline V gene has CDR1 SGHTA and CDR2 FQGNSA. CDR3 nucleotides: TGTGCCAGCAGCTTCCAAGTGGGGCTAGGGCACATGAACACTGAAGCTTTCTTT. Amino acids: CASSFQVGLGHMNTEAFF.

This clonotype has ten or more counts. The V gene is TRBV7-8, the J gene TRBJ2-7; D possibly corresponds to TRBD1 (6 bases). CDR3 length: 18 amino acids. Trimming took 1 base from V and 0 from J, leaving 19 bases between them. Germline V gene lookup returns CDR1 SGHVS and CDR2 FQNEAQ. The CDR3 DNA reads TGTGCCAGCAGCTTAGATTATCCGGGACACCCAAGCTCCTACGAGCAGTACTTC. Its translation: CASSLDYPGHPSSYEQYF. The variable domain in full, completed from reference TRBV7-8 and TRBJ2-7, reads GAGVSQSPRYKVAKRGQDVALRCDPISGHVSLFWYQQALGQGPEFLTYFQNEAQLDKSGLPSDRFFAERPEGSVSTLKIQRTQQEDSAVYLCASSLDYPGHPSSYEQYFGPGTRLTVT.

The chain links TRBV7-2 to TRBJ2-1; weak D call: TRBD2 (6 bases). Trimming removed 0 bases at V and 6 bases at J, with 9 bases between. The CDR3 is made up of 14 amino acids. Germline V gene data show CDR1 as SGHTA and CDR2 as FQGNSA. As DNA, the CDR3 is TGTGCCAGCAGCTTAGCTGTCGGGGGCAATGAGCAGTTCTTC. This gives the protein CASSLAVGGNEQFF.

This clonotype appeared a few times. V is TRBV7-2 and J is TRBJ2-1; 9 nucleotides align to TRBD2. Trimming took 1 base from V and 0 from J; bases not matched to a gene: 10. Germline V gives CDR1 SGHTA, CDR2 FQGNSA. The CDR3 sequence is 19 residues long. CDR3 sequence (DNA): TGTGCCAGCAGCTTAGTCGGCGGGGGGGAGATTAGCTCCTACAATGAGCAGTTCTTC. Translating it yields CASSLVGGGEISSYNEQFF. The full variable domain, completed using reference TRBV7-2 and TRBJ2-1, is GAGVSQSPSNKVTEKGKDVELRCDPISGHTALYWYRQSLGQGLEFLIYFQGNSAPDKSGLPSDRFSAERTGGSVSTLTIQRTQQEDSAVYLCASSLVGGGEISSYNEQFFGPGTRLTVL.

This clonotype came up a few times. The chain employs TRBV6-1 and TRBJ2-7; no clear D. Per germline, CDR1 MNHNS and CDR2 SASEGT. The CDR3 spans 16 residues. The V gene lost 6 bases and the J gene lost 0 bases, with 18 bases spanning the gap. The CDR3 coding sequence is TGTGCCAGCAGGTTATACAGATCGGTAAGCTCCTACGAGCAGTACTTC. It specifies CASRLYRSVSSYEQYF.